One sample yielded the 26 T cell receptor beta chains listed below, sequenced in a study of immune evolution from preneoplasia to lung adenocarcinoma. The assay was immunoSEQ multiplex PCR, and TCRdb's table has in-frame clones only and misses some. Of roughly 5,000 clones listed, roughly 90% are singletons. The sequenced sample consisted of FFPE atypical adenomatous hyperplasia tissue from the lung. The subset was: atypical adenomatous hyperplasia (AAH), lung preneoplasia. Every receptor here comes from a person in their 70s with lung adenocarcinoma.

This rearrangement joins TRBV27 to TRBJ1-1; D may be TRBD1 (6 bases). V lost 2 bases and J 5 bases, leaving 9 bases between the germline ends. This CDR3 spans 13 amino acids. Germline assignment: CDR1 MNHEY and CDR2 SMNVEV (reference sequence). The CDR3 protein is CASSLEGGTEAFF. CDR3 DNA sequence: TGTGCCAGCAGTTTAGAGGGGGGGACTGAAGCTTTCTTT.

The chain is built from TRBV30 and TRBJ1-5; D gene unclear. Trimming left V 0 bases short and J 9 bases short, with 21 bases between. CDR1 is GTSNPN and CDR2 is SVGIG in the germline V gene (reference sequence). CDR3 length equals 16 residues. The chain's CDR3 is CAWSVPTTAALSPQHF. Here the CDR3 DNA reads TGTGCCTGGAGTGTGCCCACCACAGCCGCCCTTTCGCCCCAGCATTTT.

The rearrangement joins TRBV28 to TRBJ2-2; a possible D gene is TRBD2 (7 bases). The V gene lost 6 bases and the J gene lost 0 bases, with 11 bases spanning the gap. The CDR3 has 15 residues. Germline V gives CDR1 MDHEN, CDR2 SYDVKM. The CDR3 region is CASRGGQANTGELFF. The CDR3 nucleotides are TGTGCCAGCAGGGGGGGGCAGGCGAACACCGGGGAGCTGTTTTTT.

This clone showed up just a few times. The chain carries TRBV28 and TRBJ1-2; 7 bases are shared with TRBD1. The CDR3 consists of 14 residues. The junction had 10 bases not matched to a gene; V was cut back by 7 bases and J by 5 bases. The germline V gene has CDR1 MDHEN and CDR2 SYDVKM. DNA for the CDR3: TGTGCCAGCACCCGTTGGGGACAGAAATATGGCTACACCTTC. It specifies CASTRWGQKYGYTF.

This rearrangement joins TRBV18 to TRBJ2-7; a possible D gene is TRBD1 (6 bases). The CDR3 loop spans 14 amino acids. CDR1 and CDR2 from the germline V gene are KGHSH and LQKENI. The V end lost 4 bases, the J end lost 7 bases, and 17 bases lay between the germline ends. Here the CDR3 DNA reads TGTGCCAGCTCACTGACAGGTATAATTGGAGAGCAGTACTTC. Protein: CASSLTGIIGEQYF.

This clone was detected only a few times. This rearrangement joins TRBV6-1 to TRBJ1-1; 9 bases are a match to TRBD1. The CDR3 runs to 14 residues. V shed 6 bases, J shed 3 bases, and the junction held 5 bases outside the gene matches. Germline V lookup: CDR1 MNHNS, CDR2 SASEGT. CDR3 bases: TGTGCCAGCAGCGCCGACAGGGGGGACACTGAAGCTTTCTTT. This sequence encodes CASSADRGDTEAFF.

This chain uses TRBV5-8 with TRBJ1-5; D is uncertain. CDR1 and CDR2 (germline): SGHTS, YDEGEE. V was trimmed by 4 bases and J by 2 bases, leaving 13 bases between them. This CDR3 spans 15 amino acids. The CDR3 nucleotides read TGTGCCAGCAGCCGGACTCTGTCGGGCAATCAGCCCCAGCATTTT. Translating it yields CASSRTLSGNQPQHF.

The genes are TRBV7-2 and TRBJ1-1; D is ambiguous. The CDR3 loop spans 14 amino acids. Trimming stripped 4 bases from V and 4 bases from J, with 13 bases between. CDR1 is SGHTA and CDR2 is FQGNSA in the germline V gene. The CDR3 DNA is TGTGCCAGCAGCTCGCCCACGCGCAGCACTGAAGCTTTCTTT. Translated: CASSSPTRSTEAFF.

The chain has TRBV9 and TRBJ1-3; no clear D. The CDR3 loop spans 13 amino acids. The germline gives CDR1 SGDLS, CDR2 YYNGEE. Trimming took off 6 bases at V and 4 bases at J, with 11 bases between the two ends. In DNA, the CDR3 is TGTGCCAGCAACACAAATGGGGGAAACACCATATATTTT. It specifies CASNTNGGNTIYF.

The chain carries TRBV27 and TRBJ2-7, with 9 bases aligning to TRBD2. The junction had 3 bases not matched to a gene; V was cut back by 5 bases and J by 1 base. Germline CDR1 is MNHEY and CDR2 is SMNVEV (reference sequence). This CDR3 has 14 residues. Here the CDR3 reads CASSLSGGSYEQYF. In DNA form, the CDR3 reads TGTGCCAGCAGTCTAAGCGGGGGGTCCTACGAGCAGTACTTC.

This clone was seen a few times. The rearrangement uses TRBV27 and TRBJ2-2, with no clear D. The CDR3 has 12 amino acids. Per the germline V gene, CDR1 is MNHEY and CDR2 is SMNVEV (reference sequence). V was shortened by 4 bases and J by 2 bases, with 2 bases between the two germline ends. CDR3 region: CASSSNTGELFF. Written as DNA, the CDR3 is TGTGCCAGCAGTTCTAACACCGGGGAGCTGTTTTTT.

The rearrangement links TRBV7-9 to TRBJ2-3; tentatively, D is TRBD1 or TRBD2 (6 bases each). The germline V gene encodes CDR1 SEHNR and CDR2 FQNEAQ (reference sequence). V lost 1 base and J lost 3, with 11 bases in between. This CDR3 has 15 residues. The CDR3 protein is CASSLGGARTDTQYF. The CDR3 DNA reads TGTGCCAGCAGCTTAGGGGGGGCGCGGACAGATACGCAGTATTTT.

The chain couples TRBV11-2 to TRBJ2-3; 11 bases are shared with TRBD2. Germline-derived CDR1 and CDR2 are SGHAT and FQNNGV. V shed 3 bases and J 2 bases; nucleotides not matched to a gene: 10. The CDR3 length is 18 residues. CDR3 DNA sequence: TGTGCCAGCAGCTTGCCCTATAGACTAGCGGGACACACAGATACGCAGTATTTT. This gives the protein CASSLPYRLAGHTDTQYF. Complete variable domain (other parts from reference TRBV11-2 and TRBJ2-3): EAGVAQSPRYKIIEKRQSVAFWCNPISGHATLYWYQQILGQGPKLLIQFQNNGVVDDSQLPKDRFSAERLKGVDSTLKIQPAKLEDSAVYLCASSLPYRLAGHTDTQYFGPGTRLTVL.

The chain has TRBV25-1 and TRBJ1-1; D gene uncertain. Trimming left V 6 bases short and J 6 bases short, with 11 bases between. Germline CDR1 is MGHDK and CDR2 is SYGVNS. The CDR3 loop spans 12 amino acids. CDR3 loop: CASSPDGAEAFF. DNA of the CDR3: TGTGCCAGCAGCCCAGACGGGGCTGAAGCTTTCTTT.

The chain combines TRBV7-9 with TRBJ2-1; TRBD1 or TRBD2 may be the D gene (5 bases each). The V and J ends lost 6 bases and 4 bases respectively, with 16 bases between them. Germline CDR1 reads SEHNR; CDR2 reads FQNEAQ (reference sequence). The CDR3 contains 15 residues. The CDR3 here is CASSLTGTPYNEQFF. CDR3 sequence (DNA): TGTGCCAGCAGTCTAACCGGGACCCCTTACAATGAGCAGTTCTTC. Combining the CDR3 with reference TRBV7-9 and TRBJ2-1 gives the whole variable domain DTGVSQNPRHKITKRGQNVTFRCDPISEHNRLYWYRQTLGQGPEFLTYFQNEAQLEKSRLLSDRFSAERPKGSFSTLEIQRTEQGDSAMYLCASSLTGTPYNEQFFGPGTRLTVL.

This clone was detected once. The CDR3 is CSVRGDGELFF. The CDR3 nucleotides read TGCAGCGTAAGGGGAGACGGGGAGCTGTTTTTT. V gene TRBV29-1 combines with J gene TRBJ2-2; either TRBD1 or TRBD2 may supply D (5 bases each). The germline CDR1 and CDR2 sequences are SQVTM and ANQGSEA. V shed 6 bases and J shed 7 bases, with 9 bases lying between them. The CDR3 has 11 residues.

The chain links TRBV6-1 to TRBJ1-3; 7 positions agree with TRBD1. J was trimmed by 0 bases and V by 4 bases; bases with no gene match: 3. The CDR3 is 15 amino acids. Germline V CDR1 and CDR2: MNHNS, SASEGT. The CDR3 sequence is CASSGQGPSGNTIYF. Written as DNA, the CDR3 is TGTGCCAGCAGTGGACAGGGACCCTCTGGAAACACCATATATTTT.

This chain connects TRBV7-8 to TRBJ2-6, with 12 bases aligning to TRBD1. Germline assignment: CDR1 SGHVS and CDR2 FQNEAQ. J lost 4 bases, V lost 5 bases, and 6 bases had no gene match. The CDR3 totals 17 residues. DNA of the CDR3: TGTGCCAGCAGCCTCCGGGACAGGGGGCGCGGGGCCAACGTCCTGACTTTC. Protein product: CASSLRDRGRGANVLTF. The whole variable domain, filled in from reference TRBV7-8 and TRBJ2-6, reads GAGVSQSPRYKVAKRGQDVALRCDPISGHVSLFWYQQALGQGPEFLTYFQNEAQLDKSGLPSDRFFAERPEGSVSTLKIQRTQQEDSAVYLCASSLRDRGRGANVLTFGAGSRLTVL.

V gene TRBV9 combines with J gene TRBJ1-4; unclear D gene. Germline V gene lookup returns CDR1 SGDLS and CDR2 YYNGEE. The CDR3 contains 22 residues. V was cut by 0 bases and J by 0 bases, with 27 bases left in between. As DNA, the CDR3 is TGTGCCAGCAGCGTAGTTATCCTCGGGGTCGCGAAAGGCACCACAACTAATGAAAAACTGTTTTTT. It is translated as CASSVVILGVAKGTTTNEKLFF.

The chain uses TRBV10-3 and TRBJ1-4; 7 bases fit TRBD1. Losses at the gene ends were 0 bases for V and 5 bases for J; bases not matched to a gene: 3. Germline assignment: CDR1 ENHRY and CDR2 SYGVKD. The CDR3 runs to 15 residues. CDR3 residues: CAISESGTANEKLFF. CDR3 DNA: TGTGCCATCAGTGAGTCTGGGACAGCCAATGAAAAACTGTTTTTT.

CDR3 in amino acids: CASSPQGGGGPQHF. CDR3 bases: TGTGCCAGCAGCCCTCAGGGGGGGGGTGGGCCCCAGCATTTT. J is TRBJ1-5 and V is TRBV7-2, with 7 positions matching TRBD1. This CDR3 comprises 14 residues. Per the germline V gene, CDR1 is SGHTA and CDR2 is FQGNSA. The J segment lost 9 bases and the V segment lost 5 bases, leaving 10 bases of the junction unmatched. Full variable domain (outside the CDR3, taken from reference TRBV7-2 and TRBJ1-5): GAGVSQSPSNKVTEKGKDVELRCDPISGHTALYWYRQSLGQGLEFLIYFQGNSAPDKSGLPSDRFSAERTGGSVSTLTIQRTQQEDSAVYLCASSPQGGGGPQHFGDGTRLSIL.

This clone was found a few times. The CDR3 protein is CASSKSQFF. The CDR3 DNA is TGTGCCAGCAGCAAATCCCAGTTCTTC. The chain uses TRBV21-1 and TRBJ2-1. TRBV21-1 is given as a pseudogene. The CDR3 length is 9 residues.

This clone was observed once. J is TRBJ2-1 and V is TRBV7-8; no clear D gene. Trimming pared 5 bases from V and 5 bases from J, leaving 10 bases between. There are 13 residues in the CDR3. In germline, CDR1 is SGHVS, CDR2 FQNEAQ. The CDR3 loop reads CASSVSADNEQFF. The CDR3, as DNA: TGTGCCAGCAGCGTAAGTGCCGACAATGAGCAGTTCTTC.

The chain links TRBV5-4 to TRBJ1-1, with a weak D call TRBD1 (5 bases). CDR3 length: 15 residues. Germline assignment: CDR1 SGHNT and CDR2 YYREEE (reference sequence). V was cut by 0 bases and J by 5 bases, with 14 bases left in between. The CDR3 DNA sequence: TGTGCCAGCAGCTTGGCACGGGCAGGGTGGACTGAAGCTTTCTTT. It codes for CASSLARAGWTEAFF.

The V and J genes are TRBV5-5 and TRBJ1-4; D uncertain. V was cut by 3 bases and J by 6 bases, with 15 bases left in between. The CDR3 is made up of 15 amino acids. Germline values: CDR1 SGHKS, CDR2 YYEKEE (reference sequence). CDR3 residues: CASSWGFGGDEKLFF. The CDR3 coding sequence is TGTGCCAGCAGCTGGGGTTTCGGAGGCGATGAAAAACTGTTTTTT. Full variable domain (missing parts from reference TRBV5-5 and TRBJ1-4): DAGVTQSPTHLIKTRGQQVTLRCSPISGHKSVSWYQQVLGQGPQFIFQYYEKEERGRGNFPDRFSARQFPNYSSELNVNALLLGDSALYLCASSWGFGGDEKLFFGSGTQLSVL.

The rearrangement links TRBV23-1 to TRBJ2-1, with 14 bases that match TRBD2. TRBV23-1 is an ORF, and what it does is uncertain. The CDR3 sequence is 16 residues long. Trimming took 5 bases from V and 7 from J; bases not matched to a gene: 7. CDR3 in amino acids: CASSKPGTSGSNEQFF. The CDR3 DNA is TGCGCCAGCAGTAAACCCGGGACTAGCGGGAGTAATGAGCAGTTCTTC.